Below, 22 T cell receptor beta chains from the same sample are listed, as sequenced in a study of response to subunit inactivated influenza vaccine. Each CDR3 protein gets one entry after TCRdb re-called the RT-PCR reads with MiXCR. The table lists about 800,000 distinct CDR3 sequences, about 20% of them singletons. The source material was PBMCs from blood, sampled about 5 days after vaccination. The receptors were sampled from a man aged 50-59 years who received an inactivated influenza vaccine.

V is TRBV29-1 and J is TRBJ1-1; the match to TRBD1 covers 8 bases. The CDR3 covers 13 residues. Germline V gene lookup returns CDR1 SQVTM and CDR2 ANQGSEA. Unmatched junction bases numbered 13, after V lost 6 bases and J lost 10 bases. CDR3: CSVDAGGREGAFF. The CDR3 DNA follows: TGCAGCGTAGACGCAGGGGGCCGGGAGGGAGCTTTCTTT.

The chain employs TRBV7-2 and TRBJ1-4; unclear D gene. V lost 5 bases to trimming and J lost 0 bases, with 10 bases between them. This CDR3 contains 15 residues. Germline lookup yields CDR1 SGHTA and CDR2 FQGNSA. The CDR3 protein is CASSIYGATNEKLFF. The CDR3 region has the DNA TGTGCCAGCAGCATTTACGGTGCAACTAATGAAAAACTGTTTTTT.

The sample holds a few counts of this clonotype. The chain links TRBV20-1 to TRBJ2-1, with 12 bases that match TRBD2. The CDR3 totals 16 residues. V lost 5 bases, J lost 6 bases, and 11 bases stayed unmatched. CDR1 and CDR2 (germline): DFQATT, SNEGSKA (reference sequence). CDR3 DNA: TGCAGTGCTCGACCCACCACTAGCGGGGGGCGCAATGAGCAGTTCTTC. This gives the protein CSARPTTSGGRNEQFF.

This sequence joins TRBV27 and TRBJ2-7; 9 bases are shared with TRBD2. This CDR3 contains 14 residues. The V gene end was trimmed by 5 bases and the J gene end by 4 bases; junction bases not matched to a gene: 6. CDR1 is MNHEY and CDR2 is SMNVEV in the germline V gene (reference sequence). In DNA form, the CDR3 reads TGTGCCAGCAGTGTAACTAGCGGGTTTTACGAGCAGTACTTC. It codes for CASSVTSGFYEQYF.

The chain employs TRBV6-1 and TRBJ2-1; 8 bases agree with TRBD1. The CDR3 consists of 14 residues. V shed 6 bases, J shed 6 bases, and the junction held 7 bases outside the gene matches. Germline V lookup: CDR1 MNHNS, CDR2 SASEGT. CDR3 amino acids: CASSRPTGGNEQFF. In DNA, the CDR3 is TGTGCCAGCAGCCGCCCCACAGGGGGCAATGAGCAGTTCTTC.

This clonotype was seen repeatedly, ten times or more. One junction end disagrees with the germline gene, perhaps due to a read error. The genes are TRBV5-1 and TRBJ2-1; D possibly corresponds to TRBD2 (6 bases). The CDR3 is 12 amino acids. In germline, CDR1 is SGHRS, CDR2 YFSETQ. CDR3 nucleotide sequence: TGTGCCAGCAGCTTAGGAGGGGATGAGCAGTTCTTC. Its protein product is CASSLGGDEQFF.

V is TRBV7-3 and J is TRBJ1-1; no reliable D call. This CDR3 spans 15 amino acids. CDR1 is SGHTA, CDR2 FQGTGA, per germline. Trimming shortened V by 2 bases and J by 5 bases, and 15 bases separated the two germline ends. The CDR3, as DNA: TGTGCCAGCAGCTTAGACTCGGTCCGGCGGACTGAAGCTTTCTTT. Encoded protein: CASSLDSVRRTEAFF. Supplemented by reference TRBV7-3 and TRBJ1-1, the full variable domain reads GAGVSQTPSNKVTEKGKYVELRCDPISGHTALYWYRQSLGQGPEFLIYFQGTGAADDSGLPNDRFFAVRPEGSVSTLKIQRTERGDSAVYLCASSLDSVRRTEAFFGQGTRLTVV.

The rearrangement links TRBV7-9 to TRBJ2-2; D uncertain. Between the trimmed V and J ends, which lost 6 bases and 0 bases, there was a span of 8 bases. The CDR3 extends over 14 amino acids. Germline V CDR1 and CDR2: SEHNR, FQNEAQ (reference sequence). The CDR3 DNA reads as TGTGCCAGCAGGAGAAGTGCGAACACCGGGGAGCTGTTTTTT. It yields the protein CASRRSANTGELFF.

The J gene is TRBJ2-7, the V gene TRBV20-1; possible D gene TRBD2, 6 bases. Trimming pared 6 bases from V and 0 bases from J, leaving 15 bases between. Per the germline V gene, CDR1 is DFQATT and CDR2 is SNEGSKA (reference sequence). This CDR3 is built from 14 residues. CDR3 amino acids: CSASGTQSSYEQYF. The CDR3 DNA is TGCAGTGCGTCCGGGACTCAAAGCTCCTACGAGCAGTACTTC.

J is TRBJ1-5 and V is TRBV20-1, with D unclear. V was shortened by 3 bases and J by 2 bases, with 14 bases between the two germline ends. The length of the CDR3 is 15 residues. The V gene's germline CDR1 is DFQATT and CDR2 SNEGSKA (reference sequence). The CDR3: CSASPGTRGNQPQHF. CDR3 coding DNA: TGCAGTGCTAGTCCGGGAACAAGGGGCAATCAGCCCCAGCATTTT.

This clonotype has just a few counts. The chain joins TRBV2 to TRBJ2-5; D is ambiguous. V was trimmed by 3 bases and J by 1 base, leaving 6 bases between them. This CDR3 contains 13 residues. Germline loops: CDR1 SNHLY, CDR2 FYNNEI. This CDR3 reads CASSDMGQETQYF. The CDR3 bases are TGTGCCAGCAGTGACATGGGCCAAGAGACCCAGTACTTC.

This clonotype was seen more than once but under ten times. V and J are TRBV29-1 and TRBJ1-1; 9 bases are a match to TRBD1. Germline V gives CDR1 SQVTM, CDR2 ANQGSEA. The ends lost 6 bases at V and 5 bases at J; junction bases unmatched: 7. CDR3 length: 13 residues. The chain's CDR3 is CSVSTGGWTEAFF. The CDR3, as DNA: TGCAGCGTCTCGACAGGGGGATGGACTGAAGCTTTCTTT.

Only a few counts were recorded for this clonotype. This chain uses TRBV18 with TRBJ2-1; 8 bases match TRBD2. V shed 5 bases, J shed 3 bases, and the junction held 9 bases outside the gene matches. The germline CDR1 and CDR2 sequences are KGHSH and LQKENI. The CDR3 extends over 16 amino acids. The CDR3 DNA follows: TGTGCCAGCTCATATAATTCAGGGACTAGCTACAATGAGCAGTTCTTC. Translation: CASSYNSGTSYNEQFF.

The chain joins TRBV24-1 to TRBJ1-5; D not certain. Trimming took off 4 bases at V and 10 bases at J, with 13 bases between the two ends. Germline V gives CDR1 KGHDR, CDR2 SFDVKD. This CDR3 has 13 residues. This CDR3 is CATSEEGSSPQHF. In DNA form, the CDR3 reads TGTGCCACCAGTGAAGAAGGGTCCAGCCCCCAGCATTTT.

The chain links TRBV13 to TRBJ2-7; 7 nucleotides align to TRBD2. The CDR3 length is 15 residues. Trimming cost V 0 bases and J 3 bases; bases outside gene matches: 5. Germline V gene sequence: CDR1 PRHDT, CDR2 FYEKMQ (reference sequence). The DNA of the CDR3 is TGTGCCAGCAGCTTAGGGGCTAGCGGATACTACGAGCAGTACTTC. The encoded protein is CASSLGASGYYEQYF.

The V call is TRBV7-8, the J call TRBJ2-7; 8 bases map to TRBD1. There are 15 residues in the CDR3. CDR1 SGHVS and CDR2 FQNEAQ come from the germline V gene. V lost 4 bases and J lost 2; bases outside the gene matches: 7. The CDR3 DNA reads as TGTGCCAGCAGCTCGGACAGGGAAGAGCCCTACGAGCAGTACTTC. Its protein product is CASSSDREEPYEQYF.

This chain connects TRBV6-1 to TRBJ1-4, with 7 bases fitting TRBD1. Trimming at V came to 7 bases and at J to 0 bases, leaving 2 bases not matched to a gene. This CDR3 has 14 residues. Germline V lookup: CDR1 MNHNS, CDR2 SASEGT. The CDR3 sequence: CASNQGATNEKLFF. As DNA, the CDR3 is TGTGCCAGCAATCAGGGGGCAACTAATGAAAAACTGTTTTTT.

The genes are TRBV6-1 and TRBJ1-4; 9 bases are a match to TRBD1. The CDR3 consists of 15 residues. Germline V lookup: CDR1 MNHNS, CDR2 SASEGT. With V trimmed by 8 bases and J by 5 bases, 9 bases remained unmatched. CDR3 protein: CASHRGPRMNEKLFF. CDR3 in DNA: TGTGCCAGCCACAGGGGGCCCCGGATGAATGAAAAACTGTTTTTT.

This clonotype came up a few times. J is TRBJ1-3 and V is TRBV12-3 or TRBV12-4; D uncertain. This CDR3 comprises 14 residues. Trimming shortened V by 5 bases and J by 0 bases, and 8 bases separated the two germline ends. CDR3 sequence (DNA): TGTGCCAGCAGTCGACTGAACTCTGGAAACACCATATATTTT. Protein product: CASSRLNSGNTIYF.

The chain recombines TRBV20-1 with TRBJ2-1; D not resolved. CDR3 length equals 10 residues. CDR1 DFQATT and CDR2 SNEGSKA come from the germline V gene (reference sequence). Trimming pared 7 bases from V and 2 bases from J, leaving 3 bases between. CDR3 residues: CSGAYNEQFF. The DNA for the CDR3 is TGCAGTGGCGCCTACAATGAGCAGTTCTTC.

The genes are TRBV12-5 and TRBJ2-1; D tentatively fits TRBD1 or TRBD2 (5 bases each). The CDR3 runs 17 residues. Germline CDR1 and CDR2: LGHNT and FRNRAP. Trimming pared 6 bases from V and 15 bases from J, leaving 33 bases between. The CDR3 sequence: CASGKHTGLGSDTIRFF. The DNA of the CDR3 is TGTGCTAGTGGAAAACATACAGGACTCGGGTCAGATACGATCCGGTTCTTC.

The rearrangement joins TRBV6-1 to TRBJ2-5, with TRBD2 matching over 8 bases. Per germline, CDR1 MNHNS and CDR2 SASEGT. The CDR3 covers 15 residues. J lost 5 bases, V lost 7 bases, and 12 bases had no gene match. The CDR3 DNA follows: TGTGCCAGCAAACTAGGACTAGCCGTCGGGGAGACCCAGTACTTC. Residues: CASKLGLAVGETQYF.